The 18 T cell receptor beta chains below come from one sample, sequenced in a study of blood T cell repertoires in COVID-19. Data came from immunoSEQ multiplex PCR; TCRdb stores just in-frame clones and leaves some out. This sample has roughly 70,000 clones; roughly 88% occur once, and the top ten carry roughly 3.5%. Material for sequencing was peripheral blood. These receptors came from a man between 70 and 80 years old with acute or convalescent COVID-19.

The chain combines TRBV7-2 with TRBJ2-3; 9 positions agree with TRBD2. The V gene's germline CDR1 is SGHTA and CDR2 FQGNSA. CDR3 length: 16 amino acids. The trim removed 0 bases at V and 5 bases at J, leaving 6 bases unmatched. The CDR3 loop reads CASSLAVAGVKDTQYF. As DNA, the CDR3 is TGTGCCAGCAGCTTAGCGGTAGCGGGGGTGAAAGATACGCAGTATTTT.

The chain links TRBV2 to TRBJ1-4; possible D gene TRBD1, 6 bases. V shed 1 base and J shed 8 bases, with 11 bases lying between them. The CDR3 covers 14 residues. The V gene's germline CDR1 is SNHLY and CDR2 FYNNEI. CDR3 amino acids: CASSEGGGAEKLFF. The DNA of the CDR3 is TGTGCCAGCAGTGAAGGGGGGGGCGCGGAAAAACTGTTTTTT.

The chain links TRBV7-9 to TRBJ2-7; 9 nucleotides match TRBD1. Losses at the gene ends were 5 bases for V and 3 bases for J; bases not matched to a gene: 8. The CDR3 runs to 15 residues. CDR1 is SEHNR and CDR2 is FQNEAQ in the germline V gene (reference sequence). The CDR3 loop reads CASSGWTGDYYEQYF. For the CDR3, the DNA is TGTGCCAGCAGCGGTTGGACAGGGGATTACTACGAGCAGTACTTC.

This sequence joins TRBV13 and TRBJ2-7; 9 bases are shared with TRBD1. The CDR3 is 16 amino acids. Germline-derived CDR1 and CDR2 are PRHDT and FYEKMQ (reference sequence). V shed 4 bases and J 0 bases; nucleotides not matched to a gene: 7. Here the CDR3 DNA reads TGTGCCAGCAGCTCCGGACAGGGGCTGAGCTCCTACGAGCAGTACTTC. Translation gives CASSSGQGLSSYEQYF.

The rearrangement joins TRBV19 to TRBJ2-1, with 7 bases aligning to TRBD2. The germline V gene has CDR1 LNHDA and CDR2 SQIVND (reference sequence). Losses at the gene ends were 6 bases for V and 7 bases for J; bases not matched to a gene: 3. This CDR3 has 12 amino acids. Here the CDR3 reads CASSGGGNEQFF. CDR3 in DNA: TGTGCCAGTAGCGGCGGGGGAAATGAGCAGTTCTTC.

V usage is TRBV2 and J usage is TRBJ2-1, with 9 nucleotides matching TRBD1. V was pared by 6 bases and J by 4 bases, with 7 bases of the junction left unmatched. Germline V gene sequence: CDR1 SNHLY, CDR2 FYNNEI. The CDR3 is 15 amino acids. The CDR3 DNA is TGTGCCAGCAGGGAAACAGGGGGCGATTACAATGAGCAGTTCTTC. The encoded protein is CASRETGGDYNEQFF.

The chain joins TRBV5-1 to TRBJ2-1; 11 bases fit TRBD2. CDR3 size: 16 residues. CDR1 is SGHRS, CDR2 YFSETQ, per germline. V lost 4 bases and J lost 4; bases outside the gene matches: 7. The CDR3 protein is CASSVLTSGIYNEQFF. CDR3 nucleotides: TGCGCCAGCAGCGTGCTGACTAGCGGGATATACAATGAGCAGTTCTTC. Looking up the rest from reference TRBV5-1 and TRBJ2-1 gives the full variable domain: KAGVTQTPRYLIKTRGQQVTLSCSPISGHRSVSWYQQTPGQGLQFLFEYFSETQRNKGNFPGRFSGRQFSNSRSEMNVSTLELGDSALYLCASSVLTSGIYNEQFFGPGTRLTVL.

CDR3 region: CATWGRDGEAFF. CDR3 DNA: TGTGCCACCTGGGGGAGGGATGGTGAAGCTTTCTTT. J is TRBJ1-1 and V is TRBV10-3, with D possibly being TRBD1 (5 bases). The ends were cut back, 10 bases at V and 7 bases at J, with 16 bases in the middle. CDR3 size: 12 residues. Germline V CDR1 and CDR2: ENHRY, SYGVKD.

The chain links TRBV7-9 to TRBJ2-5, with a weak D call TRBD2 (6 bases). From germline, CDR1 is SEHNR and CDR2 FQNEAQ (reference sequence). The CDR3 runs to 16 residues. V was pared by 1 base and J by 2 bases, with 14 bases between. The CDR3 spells CASSLGLASLQETQYF. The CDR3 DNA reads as TGTGCCAGCAGCTTAGGCCTAGCGTCCCTTCAAGAGACCCAGTACTTC.

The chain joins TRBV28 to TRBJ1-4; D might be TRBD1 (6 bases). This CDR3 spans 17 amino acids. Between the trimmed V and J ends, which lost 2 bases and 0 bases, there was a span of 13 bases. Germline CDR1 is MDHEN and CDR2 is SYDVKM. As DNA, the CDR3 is TGTGCCAGCAGTTTAGGGGGCCTCTCCGCAACTAATGAAAAACTGTTTTTT. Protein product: CASSLGGLSATNEKLFF. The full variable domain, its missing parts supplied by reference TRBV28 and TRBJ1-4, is DVKVTQSSRYLVKRTGEKVFLECVQDMDHENMFWYRQDPGLGLRLIYFSYDVKMKEKGDIPEGYSVSREKKERFSLILESASTNQTSMYLCASSLGGLSATNEKLFFGSGTQLSVL.

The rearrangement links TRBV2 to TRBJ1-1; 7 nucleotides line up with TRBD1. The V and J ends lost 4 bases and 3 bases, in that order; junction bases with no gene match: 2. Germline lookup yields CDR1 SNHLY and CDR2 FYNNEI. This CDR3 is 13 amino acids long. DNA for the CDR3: TGTGCCAGCAGTGGACAGGGCTACACTGAAGCTTTCTTT. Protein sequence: CASSGQGYTEAFF.

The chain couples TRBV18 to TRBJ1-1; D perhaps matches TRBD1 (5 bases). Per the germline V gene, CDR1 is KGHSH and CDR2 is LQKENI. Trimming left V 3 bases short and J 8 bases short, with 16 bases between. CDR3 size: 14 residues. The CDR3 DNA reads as TGTGCCAGCTCACCTCCAGGAGGGGCAGGGGAAGCTTTCTTT. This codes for CASSPPGGAGEAFF.

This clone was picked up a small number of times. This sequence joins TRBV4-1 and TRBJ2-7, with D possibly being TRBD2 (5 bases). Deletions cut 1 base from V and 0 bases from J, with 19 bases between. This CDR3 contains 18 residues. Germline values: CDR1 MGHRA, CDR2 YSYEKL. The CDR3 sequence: CASSQGRVLGAASYEQYF. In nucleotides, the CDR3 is TGCGCCAGCAGCCAAGGCCGAGTCTTGGGAGCTGCCTCCTACGAGCAGTACTTC.

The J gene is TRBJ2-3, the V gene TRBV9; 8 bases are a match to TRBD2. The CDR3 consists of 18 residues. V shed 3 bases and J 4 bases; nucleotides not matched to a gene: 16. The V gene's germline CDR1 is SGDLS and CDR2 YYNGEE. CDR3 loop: CASSAPPVAGGGSDTQYF. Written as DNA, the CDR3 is TGTGCCAGCAGCGCGCCTCCAGTGGCGGGGGGAGGATCAGATACGCAGTATTTT.

The CDR3 DNA reads as TGCGCCAGCAGCTTGTTCAGGGGTCGGACTGAAGCTTTCTTT. Translating gives CASSLFRGRTEAFF. The V gene is TRBV5-1, the J gene TRBJ1-1; D possibly corresponds to TRBD1 (6 bases). The V end lost 1 base, the J end lost 5 bases, and 12 bases lay between the germline ends. This CDR3 is built from 14 residues. Germline CDR1 is SGHRS and CDR2 is YFSETQ.

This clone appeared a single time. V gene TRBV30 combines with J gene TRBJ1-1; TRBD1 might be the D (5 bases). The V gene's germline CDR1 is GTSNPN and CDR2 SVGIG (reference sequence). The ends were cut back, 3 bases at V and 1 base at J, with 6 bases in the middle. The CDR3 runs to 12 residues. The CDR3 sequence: CAWRTGNTEAFF. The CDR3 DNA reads TGTGCCTGGAGAACAGGGAACACTGAAGCTTTCTTT.

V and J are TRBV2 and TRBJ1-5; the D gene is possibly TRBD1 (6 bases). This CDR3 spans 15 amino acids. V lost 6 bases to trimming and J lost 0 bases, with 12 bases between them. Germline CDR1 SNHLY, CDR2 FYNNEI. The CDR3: CASRDSILSNQPQHF. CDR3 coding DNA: TGTGCCAGCAGGGACAGCATTCTTAGCAATCAGCCCCAGCATTTT.

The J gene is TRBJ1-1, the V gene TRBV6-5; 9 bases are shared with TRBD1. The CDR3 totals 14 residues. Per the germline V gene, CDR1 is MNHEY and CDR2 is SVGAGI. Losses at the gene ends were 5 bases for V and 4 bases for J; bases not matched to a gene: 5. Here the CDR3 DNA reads TGTGCCAGCAGTATTGGACAGGGGAGCACTGAAGCTTTCTTT. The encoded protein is CASSIGQGSTEAFF.